Shown below are 6 T cell receptor beta chains from a single sample sequenced in a study of T cells after yellow fever vaccination. TCRdb re-called the 5' RACE reads through MiXCR, storing one row per CDR3 protein. Among 250,000 to 300,000 distinct CDR3 sequences listed, roughly 5% were seen once. Sequencing was performed on CD4+ T cells sorted from PBMCs, taken on the day of the yellow fever booster vaccination. The receptors derive from a man aged 18 to 29 who received the YFV17D yellow fever vaccine.

The rearrangement uses TRBV5-4 and TRBJ1-1, with 7 bases aligning to TRBD1. CDR1 is SGHNT, CDR2 YYREEE, per germline (reference sequence). V lost 2 bases to trimming and J lost 0 bases; unmatched junction nucleotides: 10. The CDR3 runs to 17 residues. The CDR3 reads CASSFRQGRGMNTEAFF. CDR3 bases: TGTGCCAGCAGCTTCCGACAGGGACGGGGTATGAACACTGAAGCTTTCTTT.

This clonotype was seen ten or more times. This chain links TRBV12-3 or TRBV12-4 with TRBJ2-7, with 9 bases matching TRBD1. There are 15 residues in the CDR3. V shed 1 base, J shed 3 bases, and the junction held 4 bases outside the gene matches. CDR3 coding DNA: TGTGCCAGCAGTTTAGAGGGGGGACAGGGCTACGAGCAGTACTTC. Protein sequence: CASSLEGGQGYEQYF.

This chain connects TRBV24-1 to TRBJ2-1; TRBD2 aligns across 12 bases. The CDR3 consists of 19 residues. With V trimmed by 0 bases and J by 10 bases, 15 bases remained unmatched. Germline values: CDR1 KGHDR, CDR2 SFDVKD. The CDR3 DNA reads TGTGCCACCAGTGATTTGCAAGGGACTAGCGGGCATACAATTTCAGAGCAGTTCTTC. It specifies CATSDLQGTSGHTISEQFF.

V and J are TRBV7-2 and TRBJ2-3, with D possibly being TRBD1 or TRBD2 (6 bases each). This CDR3 comprises 15 residues. The V and J ends lost 0 bases and 8 bases respectively, with 15 bases between them. The germline gives CDR1 SGHTA, CDR2 FQGNSA. CDR3: CASSLAGGPPGTQYF. The CDR3 DNA is TGTGCCAGCAGCTTAGCGGGGGGCCCTCCCGGTACGCAGTATTTT.

This clonotype was observed many times. The chain recombines TRBV6-2 or TRBV6-3 with TRBJ1-1; D is unclear. Germline lookup yields CDR1 MNHEY and CDR2 SVGEGT. The CDR3 is 16 residues long. V was clipped by 6 bases and J by 4 bases, with 21 bases between them. The CDR3 region has the DNA TGTGCCAGCAGGGGCGGACTCATAAGGGATGGCACTGAAGCTTTCTTT. Encoded protein: CASRGGLIRDGTEAFF.

A few counts support this clonotype. This sequence joins TRBV5-1 and TRBJ1-5; D is undetermined. The CDR3 is 15 amino acids. CDR1 SGHRS and CDR2 YFSETQ come from the germline V gene. V was trimmed by 0 bases and J by 1 base, leaving 8 bases between them. CDR3 in amino acids: CASSLVPSSNQPQHF. In DNA form, the CDR3 reads TGCGCCAGCAGCTTGGTCCCTTCCAGCAATCAGCCCCAGCATTTT.